This T cell receptor beta chain was retrieved from a study of control samples from healthy donors and cancer patients (dated by TCRdb to the early 2020s). The CDR3 covers 13 residues, taking in both the cysteine and the phenylalanine. The read is trimmed to its CDR3 DNA, 39 bases read in frame from base 1. CDR1 and CDR2, per the germline V gene, are SGHAT and FQNNGV. V was cut back by 5 bases and J by 3 bases, leaving a gap of 11 bases between them. Library creation used the immunoSEQ multiplex PCR assay. Imported from immuneACCESS, the table was reduced by TCRdb to in-frame sequences with V and J called. These copies leave out some clones; in studies compared against another copy, an unresolved V gene accounts for under half, and the cause of the remainder is not known. This sample is represented by fewer than 250,000 clones; around 90% of them were singletons. The leading ten clones occupy less than 2% of the sample.

Worth noting for this clone: Which antigen it targets is not known. Qualities for individual bases were not recorded, and no much larger clone is one base off.

The sequence was collected from a man aged 30-40 years in good health. Sequenced input: blood. The chain uses TRBV11-2 and TRBJ2-7; too little of a D gene remains to name it. The CDR3 loop reads CASSAGNGYEQYF. The nucleotides are TGTGCCAGCAGCGCCGGTAACGGCTACGAGCAGTACTTC.